Following are 17 T cell receptor beta chains from one sample sequenced in a study of blood T cell repertoires in COVID-19. Sequencing was performed with immunoSEQ multiplex PCR; in TCRdb, only in-frame clones are kept and a portion is missing. The table lists roughly 400,000 clones, roughly 89% of them singletons. Input material: PBMCs or T cells enriched from blood (not recorded which). These receptors originate from a woman aged 30 to 39 who had recovered from COVID-19.

The V gene is TRBV19, the J gene TRBJ1-2; D gene ambiguous. The CDR3 has 13 amino acids. The germline V and J ends were trimmed by 5 bases and 0 bases, with 7 bases remaining between them. Germline V gives CDR1 LNHDA, CDR2 SQIVND (reference sequence). CDR3 residues: CASSLLANYGYTF. The CDR3 DNA is TGTGCCAGTAGTCTACTTGCTAACTATGGCTACACCTTC.

The V gene is TRBV13, the J gene TRBJ2-5; tentatively, D is TRBD2 (5 bases). Germline CDR1 and CDR2: PRHDT and FYEKMQ (reference sequence). This CDR3 contains 14 residues. Trimming removed 1 base at V and 2 bases at J, with 8 bases between. The CDR3 loop is CASSLAGEQETQYF. CDR3 DNA: TGTGCCAGCAGCTTAGCTGGGGAGCAAGAGACCCAGTACTTC.

CDR3 DNA sequence: TGTGCCAGCAGTTTTCACGTAGCGGGAGGGAATCGATACTCCTACGAGCAGTACTTC. This encodes CASSFHVAGGNRYSYEQYF. The chain has TRBV27 and TRBJ2-7; 11 positions agree with TRBD2. In germline, CDR1 is MNHEY, CDR2 SMNVEV (reference sequence). The V and J ends lost 3 bases and 0 bases, in that order; junction bases with no gene match: 13. The CDR3 has 19 residues.

V usage is TRBV5-1 and J usage is TRBJ1-4; D may be TRBD1 (5 bases). Between the trimmed V and J ends, which lost 2 bases and 0 bases, there was a span of 14 bases. The length of the CDR3 is 17 residues. The germline V gene encodes CDR1 SGHRS and CDR2 YFSETQ. CDR3 DNA sequence: TGCGCCAGCAGCTTCAGGGCCACGGCGTCAACTAATGAAAAACTGTTTTTT. This translates into CASSFRATASTNEKLFF.

This clone was seen just once. The chain couples TRBV27 to TRBJ1-4; TRBD1 is a possible D gene (5 bases). Germline V gene sequence: CDR1 MNHEY, CDR2 SMNVEV (reference sequence). This CDR3 is built from 15 residues. V lost 0 bases and J 8 bases, leaving 13 bases between the germline ends. CDR3 DNA sequence: TGTGCCAGCAGTTTATCTGGGGGGTTCGCCGAAAAACTGTTTTTT. This encodes CASSLSGGFAEKLFF.

The rearrangement links TRBV2 to TRBJ1-5; D remains ambiguous. This CDR3 comprises 14 residues. Germline V lookup: CDR1 SNHLY, CDR2 FYNNEI. The germline V and J ends were trimmed by 5 bases and 6 bases, with 14 bases remaining between them. As DNA, the CDR3 is TGTGCCAGCAGTTTGGGAGCGACTGGTCAGCCCCAGCATTTT. Its protein is CASSLGATGQPQHF.

This chain connects TRBV28 to TRBJ1-2; 9 nucleotides agree with TRBD1. The germline CDR1 and CDR2 sequences are MDHEN and SYDVKM. The V and J ends lost 6 bases and 8 bases, in that order; junction bases with no gene match: 7. This CDR3 region has 13 residues. CDR3 nucleotide sequence: TGTGCCAGCAGCCGGGACAGGGAAAGGGGCTACACCTTC. Protein sequence: CASSRDRERGYTF.

The chain uses TRBV30 and TRBJ2-7; TRBD1 matches at 7 bases. This CDR3 spans 15 amino acids. Germline trimming cut 3 bases from V and 1 base from J; bases unmatched to any gene: 9. Germline lookup yields CDR1 GTSNPN and CDR2 SVGIG (reference sequence). CDR3 amino acids: CAWRDRTRASYEQYF. The CDR3 DNA sequence: TGTGCCTGGAGGGACAGGACCCGGGCGTCCTACGAGCAGTACTTC.

The chain employs TRBV3-1 (or the pseudogene TRBV3-2) and TRBJ1-2; D unclear. CDR1 is LGHDT and CDR2 is YNNKEL in the germline V gene (reference sequence). The CDR3 has 13 residues. V was pared by 2 bases and J by 7 bases, with 11 bases between. CDR3 nucleotides: TGTGCCAGCAGCCAATGGGGTACTAGTGGCTACACCTTC. Amino acid sequence: CASSQWGTSGYTF.

The CDR3, as DNA: TGTGCCAGCAGCTCAAGAGCGGGGGGGCTGGAGACCCAGTACTTC. Translating it yields CASSSRAGGLETQYF. The V and J genes are TRBV7-2 and TRBJ2-5, with 10 bases fitting TRBD2. The CDR3 sequence is 15 residues long. Germline loops: CDR1 SGHTA, CDR2 FQGNSA. With V trimmed by 4 bases and J by 5 bases, 7 bases remained unmatched.

V usage is TRBV7-2 and J usage is TRBJ1-2; D is perhaps TRBD1 (5 bases). CDR3 length: 13 residues. Germline CDR1 and CDR2: SGHTA and FQGNSA. V was clipped by 1 base and J by 7 bases, with 10 bases between them. The CDR3 DNA is TGTGCCAGCAGCTTAGTCGGGGGTTCTGGCTACACCTTC. This translates into CASSLVGGSGYTF.

The chain carries TRBV7-8 and TRBJ1-4; the match to TRBD1 covers 10 bases. The ends lost 3 bases at V and 8 bases at J; junction bases unmatched: 6. The CDR3 extends over 15 amino acids. Germline V gene sequence: CDR1 SGHVS, CDR2 FQNEAQ. This CDR3 is CASSFGGQGWEKLFF. The DNA for the CDR3 is TGTGCCAGCAGCTTTGGGGGACAGGGGTGGGAAAAACTGTTTTTT.

The chain employs TRBV12-5 and TRBJ1-6, with 9 bases matching TRBD1. Germline CDR1 LGHNT, CDR2 FRNRAP. The V and J ends lost 4 bases and 9 bases, in that order; junction bases with no gene match: 10. The CDR3 length is 16 residues. Here the CDR3 DNA reads TGTGCTAGTGGTTCACCGGACAGGGGCGGAAGTTCACCCCTCCACTTT. It codes for CASGSPDRGGSSPLHF.

This clone was picked up one time. The V call is TRBV19, the J call TRBJ2-3; 7 positions match TRBD2. Trimming cost V 8 bases and J 2 bases; bases outside gene matches: 7. The CDR3 has 14 amino acids. From germline, CDR1 is LNHDA and CDR2 SQIVND (reference sequence). This CDR3 is CASHQAGITDTQYF. CDR3 nucleotides: TGTGCCAGTCATCAAGCGGGGATCACAGATACGCAGTATTTT. Together with reference TRBV19 and TRBJ2-3, the CDR3 gives the full variable domain: DGGITQSPKYLFRKEGQNVTLSCEQNLNHDAMYWYRQDPGQGLRLIYYSQIVNDFQKGDIAEGYSVSREKKESFPLTVTSAQKNPTAFYLCASHQAGITDTQYFGPGTRLTVL.

The chain recombines TRBV15 with TRBJ2-7, with D unclear. V shed 0 bases and J shed 2 bases, with 8 bases lying between them. The CDR3 runs to 14 residues. From germline, CDR1 is LNHNV and CDR2 YYDKDF (reference sequence). CDR3 sequence reads: CATSRDREAYEQYF. The CDR3 DNA is TGTGCCACCAGCAGAGATCGCGAGGCCTACGAGCAGTACTTC.

This chain links TRBV7-2 with TRBJ2-7; 12 positions agree with TRBD2. Unmatched junction bases numbered 8, after V lost 7 bases and J lost 7 bases. The CDR3 covers 14 residues. CDR1 SGHTA and CDR2 FQGNSA come from the germline V gene. CDR3 in DNA: TGTGCCAGCAAACGACTAGCGGGGGTATGGGAGCAGTACTTC. This codes for CASKRLAGVWEQYF. The variable domain in full, with the rest retrieved from reference TRBV7-2 and TRBJ2-7, is GAGVSQSPSNKVTEKGKDVELRCDPISGHTALYWYRQSLGQGLEFLIYFQGNSAPDKSGLPSDRFSAERTGGSVSTLTIQRTQQEDSAVYLCASKRLAGVWEQYFGPGTRLTVT.

The gene calls are TRBV10-3 and TRBJ2-7, with D possibly matching TRBD1 (6 bases). From germline, CDR1 is ENHRY and CDR2 SYGVKD. The CDR3 runs to 13 residues. The V end was cut by 5 bases, the J end by 5 bases, with 13 bases between. CDR3 sequence: CAISPRGGDEQYF. CDR3 nucleotide sequence: TGTGCCATCAGTCCCCGAGGGGGAGACGAGCAGTACTTC.